This T cell receptor beta chain was sequenced in a study of beta chain features in type 1 diabetes. What was sequenced were expressed TCRB transcripts, since all of the isolated RNA had been reverse transcribed. The table came from immunoSEQ multiplex PCR; TCRdb's copy has only in-frame clones and leaves some out. The data contain about 330,000 clones, around 10% of them singletons. This CDR3 spans 15 amino acids. The germline V gene has CDR1 MGHDK and CDR2 SYGVNS. V gave up 4 bases and J gave up 4 bases, with 13 bases separating them. The chain uses TRBV25-1 and TRBJ2-2; a possible D gene is TRBD1 (6 bases). The receptor was isolated from a woman in her twenties or thirties in good health. Sample: naive CD4+ T cells from blood. The DNA of the CDR3 is TGTGCCAGCAGTGGTGGACAGAGTTTCACCGGGGAGCTGTTTTTT. Translating gives CASSGGQSFTGELFF.